The present entry profiles one TCR beta chain with its context. Its specific antigen is unknown. Per-base qualities were not stored, and no clone one base away is much larger. The data derive from a study of T-cell reconstitution after alpha-beta-depleted transplantation in children (dated by TCRdb to the mid-2010s). The study in broad terms: T-cell immune reconstitution after TCRalphabeta/CD19-depleted allogeneic hematopoietic cell transplantation in children was quantitatively tracked in the study by means of TCR repertoire profiling.

The CDR3 contains 11 residues, cysteine and phenylalanine counted. Kept here is only the CDR3 DNA, which spans 33 bases and is read in frame from base 1. CDR1 and CDR2 (SQVTM, ANQGSEA) derive from the germline V gene. The junction carries 8 bases between V and J, which are trimmed by 0 bases and 9 bases respectively. Library preparation used PCR. For sequencing, an Illumina HiSeq 2500 was employed. TCR libraries were prepared with molecular barcoding, using unique molecular identifiers to normalize TCRbeta repertoire quantification. Through fastp at Q25 and MiXCR, TCRdb rebuilt clones from the public reads, retaining in-frame beta chains. Merged by CDR3 protein, the rows form single entries marked with the most common genes and DNA. Recorded for this sample are about 610,000 distinct CDR3 sequences; about 10% of them occurred a single time. The ten most abundant clones make up approximately 4.1% of the sample.

Source: PBMCs from the stem cell graft donor, taken from the stem cell graft. The sequence is built from TRBV29-1 and TRBJ1-1; no D gene can be assigned with confidence. The sequence was obtained from a human donor who donated a stem cell graft to a child with acute myeloid leukemia. CDR3 loop: CSVEEAGKAFF. The base sequence is TGCAGCGTTGAAGAAGCCGGGAAAGCTTTCTTT.